This T cell receptor (beta chain) was captured by sequencing in a study of blood T cell repertoires in COVID-19. Study-wide background: Researchers got acute and convalescent COVID-19 samples from the United States, Italy and Spain.

In the study's own analysis: Reference gene primer amplification yielded estimated nucleated cell counts. This table comes from immunoSEQ multiplex PCR, and its TCRdb copy is limited to in-frame clones, with some not included. The V and J calls and clone size were taken over from that table, and D and trimming were inferred from the DNA. The sample has 200,000 to 250,000 clones; 86% are singletons. The germline V and J ends were trimmed by 6 bases and 4 bases, with 15 bases remaining between them. In germline, CDR1 is WSHSY, CDR2 SAAADI. This CDR3 contains 14 residues. This receptor was identified in a woman in her thirties or forties with acute COVID-19. The sequenced sample consisted of PBMCs or T cells enriched from blood (not recorded which). This rearrangement joins TRBV10-2 to TRBJ1-2; D not resolved. As DNA, the CDR3 is TGCGCCAGCAGAGAAAAAGAGGGATCCTATGGCTACACCTTC. Its translation is CASREKEGSYGYTF.